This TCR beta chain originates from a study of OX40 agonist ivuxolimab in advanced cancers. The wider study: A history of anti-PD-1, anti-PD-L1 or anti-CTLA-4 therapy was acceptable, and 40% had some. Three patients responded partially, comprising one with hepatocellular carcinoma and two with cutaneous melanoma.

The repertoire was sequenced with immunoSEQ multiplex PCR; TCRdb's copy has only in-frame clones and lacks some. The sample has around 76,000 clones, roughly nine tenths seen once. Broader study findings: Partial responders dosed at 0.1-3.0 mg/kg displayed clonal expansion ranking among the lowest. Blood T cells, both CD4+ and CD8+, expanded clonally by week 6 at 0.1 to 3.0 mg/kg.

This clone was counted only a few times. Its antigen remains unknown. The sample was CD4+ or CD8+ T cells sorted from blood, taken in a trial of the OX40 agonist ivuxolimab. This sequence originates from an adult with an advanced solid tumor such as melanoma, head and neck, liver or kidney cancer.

CDR3 sequence reads: CASSAGNAEWDTQYF. DNA of the CDR3: TGTGCCAGCAGCGCTGGGAATGCGGAGTGGGATACGCAGTATTTT. The rearrangement joins TRBV9 to TRBJ2-3, with D hard to call. V was clipped by 3 bases and J by 6 bases, with 17 bases between them. The CDR3 covers 15 residues. Germline V gene data show CDR1 as SGDLS and CDR2 as YYNGEE. The complete variable domain, with remaining parts taken from reference TRBV9 and TRBJ2-3, reads DSGVTQTPKHLITATGQRVTLRCSPRSGDLSVYWYQQSLDQGLQFLIQYYNGEERAKGNILERFSAQQFPDLHSELNLSSLELGDSALYFCASSAGNAEWDTQYFGPGTRLTVL.